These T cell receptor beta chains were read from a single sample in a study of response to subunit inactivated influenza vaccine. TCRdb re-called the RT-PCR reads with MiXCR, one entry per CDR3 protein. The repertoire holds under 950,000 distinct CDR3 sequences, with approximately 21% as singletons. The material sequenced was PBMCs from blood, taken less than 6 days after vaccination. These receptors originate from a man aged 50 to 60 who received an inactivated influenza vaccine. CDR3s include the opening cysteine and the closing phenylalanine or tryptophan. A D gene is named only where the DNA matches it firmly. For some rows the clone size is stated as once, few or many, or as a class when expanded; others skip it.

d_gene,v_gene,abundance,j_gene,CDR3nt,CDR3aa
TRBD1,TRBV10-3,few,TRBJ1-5,TGTGCCATCAGTCAGACAGGGGGCGTTGGTCAGCCCCAGCATTTT,CAISQTGGVGQPQHF
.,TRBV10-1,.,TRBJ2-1,TGCGCCAGCAGTGAGAACAGGGGACTTCCCTACAATGAGCAGTTCTTC,CASSENRGLPYNEQFF
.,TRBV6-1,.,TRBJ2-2,TGTGCCAGCAGGAACACTGTTGGAGGCGCCGGGGAGCTGTTTTTT,CASRNTVGGAGELFF
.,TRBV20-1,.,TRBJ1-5,TGCAGTGCTATCCCTCCGGGCAATCAGCCCCAGCATTTT,CSAIPPGNQPQHF
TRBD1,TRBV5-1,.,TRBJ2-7,TGCGCCAGCAGCTTGGTCAGGGGGAGTAATTACGAGCAGTACTTC,CASSLVRGSNYEQYF
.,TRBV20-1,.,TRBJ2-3,TGCAGTGCTAGACCCGGCGGGGGCACAGATACGCAGTATTTT,CSARPGGGTDTQYF
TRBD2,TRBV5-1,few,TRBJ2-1,TGCGCCAGCAGCTTTTTTTCTAGCGGGATAAACAATGAGCAGTTCTTC,CASSFFSSGINNEQFF
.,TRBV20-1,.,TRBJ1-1,TGCAGTGCTAGCGAGGGGCCACTGAACACTGAAGCTTTCTTT,CSASEGPLNTEAFF
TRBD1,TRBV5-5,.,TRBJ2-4,TGTGCCAGCAGCTTGACAGGGGGCGGCAAAAACATTCAGTACTTC,CASSLTGGGKNIQYF
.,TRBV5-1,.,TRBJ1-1,TGCGCCAGCAGCTTGGTACAGGGTGGGGGGAACACTGAAGCTTTCTTT,CASSLVQGGGNTEAFF
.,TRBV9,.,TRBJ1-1,TGTGCCAGCAGCGTAGACGGGGTCAACACTGAAGCTTTCTTT,CASSVDGVNTEAFF
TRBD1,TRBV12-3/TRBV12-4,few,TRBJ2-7,TGTGCCAGCAGTTTAAGAGGGGGCAGAGTATACGAGCAGTACTTC,CASSLRGGRVYEQYF
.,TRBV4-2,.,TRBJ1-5,TGTGCCAGCAGCCTTAGGGAGGGGCCCCAGCAGCCCCAGCATTTT,CASSLREGPQQPQHF
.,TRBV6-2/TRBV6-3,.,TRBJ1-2,TGTGCCAGCAGGTTGGGGATCTATGTCCACTATGGCTACACCTTC,CASRLGIYVHYGYTF
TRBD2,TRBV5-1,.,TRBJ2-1,TGCGCCAGCAGCTTGGCTGGGTTAGGCAGCGGGGGGGCAAGCTACAATGAGCAGTTCTTC,CASSLAGLGSGGASYNEQFF
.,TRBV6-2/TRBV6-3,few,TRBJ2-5,TGTGCCAGCAGGGGTTCGTGGCCCATCGGGGGAGAGACCCAGTACTTC,CASRGSWPIGGETQYF